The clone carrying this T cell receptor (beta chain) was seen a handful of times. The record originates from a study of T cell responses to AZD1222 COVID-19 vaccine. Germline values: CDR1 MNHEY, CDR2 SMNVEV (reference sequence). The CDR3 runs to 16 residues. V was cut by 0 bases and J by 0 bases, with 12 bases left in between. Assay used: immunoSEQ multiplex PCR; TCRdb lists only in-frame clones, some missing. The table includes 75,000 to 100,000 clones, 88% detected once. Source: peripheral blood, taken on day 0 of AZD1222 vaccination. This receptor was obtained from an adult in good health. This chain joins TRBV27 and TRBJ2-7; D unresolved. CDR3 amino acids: CASSLSSGSPSYEQYF. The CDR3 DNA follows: TGTGCCAGCAGTTTATCCTCGGGTTCCCCCTCCTACGAGCAGTACTTC.